A selection of T cell receptor beta chains follows, all from one sample in a study of brain metastases from non-small cell lung cancer. The repertoire was sequenced with immunoSEQ multiplex PCR; TCRdb's copy has only in-frame clones and lacks some. The profile shows over a thousand clones, 85% of them singletons. The material sequenced was tumor-adjacent normal tissue. These receptors were obtained from a donor aged 40 or over with non-small cell lung cancer. The CDR3 runs from the conserved cysteine through the conserved F or W.

TRBV12-3/TRBV12-4,CASSFTPYEQYF
TRBV7-2,CASSGRGAAGASEQFF
TRBV7-3,CASSSRTGGVWDTEAFF
TRBV19,CASSPTVPPSPLHF
TRBV5-1,CASSLGLAESSYEQYF
TRBV24-1,CATGAEGSNQPQHF
TRBV18,CASSHFPTGSSYEQYF
TRBV3-1/TRBV3-2,CASSQAPVAGGRDTQYF
TRBV5-1,CASSPAGAGNTEAFF
TRBV6-2/TRBV6-3,CASSRATGTVGELFF
TRBV2,CASLEGLAATSTDTQYF